The rows below give T cell receptor beta chains drawn from one sample of a study of cytomegalovirus exposure and HLA in healthy donors. The protocol was immunoSEQ multiplex PCR, while the TCRdb copy is restricted to in-frame clones and leaves out a portion. The profile shows 150,000 to 200,000 clones, 75% to 90% of them singletons. Sequenced input: PBMCs. These receptors were taken from a human donor in good health. Both conserved end residues are trimmed from each CDR3. The order of the fields is V gene, CDR3 length, CDR3 protein.

TRBV9	14	ASSVLPGERADTQY
TRBV4-3	13	ASSRALQGAYGYT
TRBV10-2	11	ASSESAGETQY
TRBV29-1	11	SVDRVWDQPQH
TRBV6-1	14	ASSANRGEGTGELF
TRBV2	12	ASTGGQKAYEQY
TRBV7-7	11	ASSFTAADTQY
TRBV2	12	ASSEARGRPEQY
TRBV6-1	12	ASTLGHPYSPLH
TRBV2	12	ASSYQRGPYEQY
TRBV5-6	13	ASSLVLEVNSPLH
TRBV6-1	12	ASSWTGNTGELF
TRBV5-1	15	ASSPGTDLGLNTEAF